This section outlines one TCR beta chain sequence together with its context. CDR3 size: 13 residues. The V and J ends lost 5 bases and 8 bases respectively, with 16 bases between them. CDR1 is SGHRS, CDR2 YFSETQ, per germline. This sample is drawn from a study of shared clonotypes between healthy human individuals. Study details: Donors consisted of a couple of women and a few men between 18 and 49.

The material for each subset, its genomic DNA, was split evenly across several immunoSEQ plates. Replicate PCRs run on unsorted PBMC used approximately 300 ng DNA, which was some 30,000 T cell genomes. Measured with immunoSEQ multiplex PCR; TCRdb has only the in-frame clones, and not every one. The sample lists about 490,000 clones, 76% seen once, with 13% in the top ten. Sequencing input: PBMCs. The V gene is TRBV5-1, the J gene TRBJ1-2, with a possible D match to TRBD1 (6 bases). The receptor comes from a woman between 40 and 55 years old in good health. Some clones in this sample may be carry-over from other donors' samples. The CDR3 spells CASRETGPGGYTF. CDR3 in DNA: TGCGCCAGCAGGGAGACAGGACCGGGGGGCTACACCTTC.